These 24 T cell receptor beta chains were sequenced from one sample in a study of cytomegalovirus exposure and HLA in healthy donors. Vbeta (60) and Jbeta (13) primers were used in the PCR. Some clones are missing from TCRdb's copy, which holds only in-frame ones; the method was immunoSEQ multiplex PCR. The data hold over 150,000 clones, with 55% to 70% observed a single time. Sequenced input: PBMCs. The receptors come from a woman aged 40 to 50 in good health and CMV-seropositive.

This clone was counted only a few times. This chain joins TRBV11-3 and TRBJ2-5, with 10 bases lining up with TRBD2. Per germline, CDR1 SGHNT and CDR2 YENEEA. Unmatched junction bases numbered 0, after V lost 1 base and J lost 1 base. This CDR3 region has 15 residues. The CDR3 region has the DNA TGTGCCAGCAGCTTAGGACTAGCGGGCCAAGAGACCCAGTACTTC. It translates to CASSLGLAGQETQYF.

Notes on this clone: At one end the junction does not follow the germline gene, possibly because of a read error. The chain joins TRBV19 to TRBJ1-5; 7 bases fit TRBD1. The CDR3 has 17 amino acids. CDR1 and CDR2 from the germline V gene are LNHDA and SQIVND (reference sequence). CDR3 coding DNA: TGTGCCAGTAGTATAGGAACAGGGGCGCCCGGAACACAGCCCCAGAATTTT. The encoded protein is CASSIGTGAPGTQPQNF.

CDR3 sequence: CASSDRDGYTF. CDR3 DNA sequence: TGTGCCAGCAGTGACAGGGACGGCTACACCTTC. This chain connects TRBV27 to TRBJ1-2, with TRBD1 matching over 7 bases. With 5 bases clipped from V and 8 bases from J, the junction kept 2 bases outside the gene matches. This CDR3 spans 11 amino acids. The germline V gene has CDR1 MNHEY and CDR2 SMNVEV (reference sequence).

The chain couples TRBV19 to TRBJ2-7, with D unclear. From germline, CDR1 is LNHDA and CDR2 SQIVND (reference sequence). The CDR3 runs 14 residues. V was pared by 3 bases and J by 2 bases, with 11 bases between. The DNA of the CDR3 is TGTGCCAGTAGTATCCGAGCCGGAGCCTACGAGCAGTACTTC. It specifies CASSIRAGAYEQYF.

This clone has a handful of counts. The DNA for the CDR3 is TGTGCCAGCAGAGACAGGGTTGCGAACACTGAAGCTTTCTTT. This gives the protein CASRDRVANTEAFF. The chain couples TRBV27 to TRBJ1-1; 7 bases are shared with TRBD1. This CDR3 has 14 residues. The germline V gene encodes CDR1 MNHEY and CDR2 SMNVEV (reference sequence). The junction had 5 bases not matched to a gene; V was cut back by 6 bases and J by 1 base.

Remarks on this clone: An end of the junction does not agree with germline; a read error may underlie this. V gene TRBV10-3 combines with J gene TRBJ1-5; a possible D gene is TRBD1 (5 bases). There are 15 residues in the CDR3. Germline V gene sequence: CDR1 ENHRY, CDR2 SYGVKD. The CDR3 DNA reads TGTGCCATCAGTGCGGGAGGGGCCGGGAATCAGCCCCAGAATTTT. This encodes CAISAGGAGNQPQNF.

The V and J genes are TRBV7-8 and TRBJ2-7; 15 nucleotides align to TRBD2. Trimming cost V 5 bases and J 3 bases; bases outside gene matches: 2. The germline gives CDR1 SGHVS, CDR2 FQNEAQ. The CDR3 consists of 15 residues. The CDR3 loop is CASSLGLAGGYEQYF. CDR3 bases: TGTGCCAGCAGCCTGGGACTAGCGGGGGGCTACGAGCAGTACTTC.

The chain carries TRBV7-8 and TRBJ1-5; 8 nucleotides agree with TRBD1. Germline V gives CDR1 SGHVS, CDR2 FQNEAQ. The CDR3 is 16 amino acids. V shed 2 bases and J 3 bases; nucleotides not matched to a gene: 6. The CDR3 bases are TGTGCCAGCAGCTTATTCGGACAGGGAGTCAATCAGCCCCAGCATTTT. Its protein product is CASSLFGQGVNQPQHF.

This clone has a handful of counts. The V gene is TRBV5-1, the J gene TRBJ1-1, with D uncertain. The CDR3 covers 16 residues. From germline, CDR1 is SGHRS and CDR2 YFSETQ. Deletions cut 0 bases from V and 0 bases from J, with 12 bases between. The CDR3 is CASSLDSPNLNTEAFF. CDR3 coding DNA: TGCGCCAGCAGCTTGGACAGCCCCAATCTGAACACTGAAGCTTTCTTT. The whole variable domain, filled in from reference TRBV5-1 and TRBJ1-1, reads KAGVTQTPRYLIKTRGQQVTLSCSPISGHRSVSWYQQTPGQGLQFLFEYFSETQRNKGNFPGRFSGRQFSNSRSEMNVSTLELGDSALYLCASSLDSPNLNTEAFFGQGTRLTVV.

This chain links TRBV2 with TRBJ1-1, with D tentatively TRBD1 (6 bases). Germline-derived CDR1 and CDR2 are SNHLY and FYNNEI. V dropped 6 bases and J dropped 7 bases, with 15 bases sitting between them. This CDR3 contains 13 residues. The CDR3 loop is CASRIPTGGEAFF. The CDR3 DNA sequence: TGTGCCAGCAGGATCCCGACAGGTGGTGAAGCTTTCTTT.

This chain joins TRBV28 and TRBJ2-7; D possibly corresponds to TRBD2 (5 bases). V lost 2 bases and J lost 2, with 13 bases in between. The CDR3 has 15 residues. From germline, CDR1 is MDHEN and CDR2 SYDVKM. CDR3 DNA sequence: TGTGCCAGCAGTTTAACCGGAGGCAGAGCCTACGAGCAGTACTTC. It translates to CASSLTGGRAYEQYF.

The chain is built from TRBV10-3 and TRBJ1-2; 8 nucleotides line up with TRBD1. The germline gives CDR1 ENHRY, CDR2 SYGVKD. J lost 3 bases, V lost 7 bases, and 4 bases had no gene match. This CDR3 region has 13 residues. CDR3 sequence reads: CAITPGQDYGYTF. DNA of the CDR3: TGTGCCATCACTCCGGGACAGGACTATGGCTACACCTTC.

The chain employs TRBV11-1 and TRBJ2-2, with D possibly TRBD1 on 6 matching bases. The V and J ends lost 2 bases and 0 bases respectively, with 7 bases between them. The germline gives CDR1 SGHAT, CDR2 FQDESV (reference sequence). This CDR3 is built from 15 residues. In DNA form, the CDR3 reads TGTGCCAGCAGCTTACAGGGGCCGAACACCGGGGAGCTGTTTTTT. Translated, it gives CASSLQGPNTGELFF.

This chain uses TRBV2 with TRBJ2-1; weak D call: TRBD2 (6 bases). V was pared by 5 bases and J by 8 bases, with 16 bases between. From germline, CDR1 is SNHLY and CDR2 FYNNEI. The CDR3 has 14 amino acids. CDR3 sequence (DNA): TGTGCCAGCAGTCGCGTGTTGGGGGGAGATGAGCAGTTCTTC. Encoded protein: CASSRVLGGDEQFF.

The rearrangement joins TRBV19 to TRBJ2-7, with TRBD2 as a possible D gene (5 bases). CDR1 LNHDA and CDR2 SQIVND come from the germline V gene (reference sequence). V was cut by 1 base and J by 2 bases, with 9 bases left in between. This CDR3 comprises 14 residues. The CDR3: CASSIGADTYEQYF. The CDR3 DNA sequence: TGTGCCAGTAGTATAGGAGCGGATACCTACGAGCAGTACTTC.

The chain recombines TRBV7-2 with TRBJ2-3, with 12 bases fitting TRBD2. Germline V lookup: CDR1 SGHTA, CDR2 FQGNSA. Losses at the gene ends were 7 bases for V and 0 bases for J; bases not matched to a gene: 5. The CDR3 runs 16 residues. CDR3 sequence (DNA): TGTGCCAGCACCAGGGGACTAGCGGGTAGCACAGATACGCAGTATTTT. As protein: CASTRGLAGSTDTQYF. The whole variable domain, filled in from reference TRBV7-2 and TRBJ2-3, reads GAGVSQSPSNKVTEKGKDVELRCDPISGHTALYWYRQSLGQGLEFLIYFQGNSAPDKSGLPSDRFSAERTGGSVSTLTIQRTQQEDSAVYLCASTRGLAGSTDTQYFGPGTRLTVL.

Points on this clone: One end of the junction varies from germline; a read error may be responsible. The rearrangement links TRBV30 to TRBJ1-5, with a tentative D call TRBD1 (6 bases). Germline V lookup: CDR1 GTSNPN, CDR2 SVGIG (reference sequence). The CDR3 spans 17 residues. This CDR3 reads CAWSGTYRVGDNQPQNF. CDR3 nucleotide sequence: TGTGCCTGGAGTGGAACTTACAGGGTTGGGGACAATCAGCCCCAGAATTTT.

The CDR3 region has the DNA TGTGCCAGCACACCATCAGGGGATGGCTACACCTTC. It specifies CASTPSGDGYTF. The rearrangement joins TRBV6-1 to TRBJ1-2; tentatively, D is TRBD1 (6 bases). Germline lookup yields CDR1 MNHNS and CDR2 SASEGT. V shed 7 bases and J shed 6 bases, with 12 bases lying between them. This CDR3 spans 12 amino acids.

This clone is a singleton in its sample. The CDR3 spells CASSDRSAQETQYF. The CDR3 bases are TGTGCCAGCAGTGACAGGTCAGCTCAAGAGACCCAGTACTTC. The chain couples TRBV2 to TRBJ2-5; D gene ambiguous. V was trimmed by 3 bases and J by 2 bases, leaving 10 bases between them. The CDR3 has 14 residues. Germline-derived CDR1 and CDR2 are SNHLY and FYNNEI.

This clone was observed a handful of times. The CDR3 spells CASRTTRDSPLHF. The DNA for the CDR3 is TGTGCCAGTAGGACTACTCGGGATTCACCCCTCCACTTT. The chain combines TRBV19 with TRBJ1-6; D not certain. Germline V CDR1 and CDR2: LNHDA, SQIVND (reference sequence). The V end was cut by 6 bases, the J end by 8 bases, with 11 bases between. The CDR3 spans 13 residues.

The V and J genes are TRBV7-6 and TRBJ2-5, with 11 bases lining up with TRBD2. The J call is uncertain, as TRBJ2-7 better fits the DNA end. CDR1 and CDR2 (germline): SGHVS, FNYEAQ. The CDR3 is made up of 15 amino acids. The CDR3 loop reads CASSLSSGGTDEQYF. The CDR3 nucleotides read TGTGCCAGCAGCTTGTCTAGCGGGGGGACGGACGAGCAGTACTTC.

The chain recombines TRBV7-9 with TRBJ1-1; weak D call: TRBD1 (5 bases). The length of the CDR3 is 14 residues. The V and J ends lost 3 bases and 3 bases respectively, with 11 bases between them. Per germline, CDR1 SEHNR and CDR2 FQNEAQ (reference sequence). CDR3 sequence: CASSFQGKDTEAFF. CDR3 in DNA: TGTGCCAGCAGCTTCCAGGGAAAGGACACTGAAGCTTTCTTT.

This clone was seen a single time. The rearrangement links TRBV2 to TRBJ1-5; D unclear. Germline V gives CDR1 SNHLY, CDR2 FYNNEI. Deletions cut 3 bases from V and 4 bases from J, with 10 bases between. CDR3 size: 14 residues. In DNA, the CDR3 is TGTGCCAGCAGTGACACCTACCCAAATCAGCCCCAGCATTTT. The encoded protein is CASSDTYPNQPQHF.

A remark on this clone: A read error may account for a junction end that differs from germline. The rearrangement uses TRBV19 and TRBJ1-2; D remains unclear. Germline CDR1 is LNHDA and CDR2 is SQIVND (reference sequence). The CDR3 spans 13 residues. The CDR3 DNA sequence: TGTGCCAGTAGTATGGGAGGGAACTATGGCTACCCCTTC. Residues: CASSMGGNYGYPF.